This T cell receptor (beta chain) was sequenced in a study of T cells in Graves' hyperthyroidism and ophthalmopathy. Researchers amplified the TCR beta CDR3 regions from RNA transcripts. When the TCR CDR3 underwent first-round RT-PCR, the HTBI primer set was used. TCRdb analysed the multiplex PCR reads with MiXCR anew, one entry per CDR3 protein. Of under 750,000 distinct CDR3 sequences listed, about 19% are singletons. This clonotype was seen a handful of times. V dropped 9 bases and J dropped 2; count of bases not matched to a gene: 11. This CDR3 has 15 amino acids. Looked up from germline, CDR1 is SGHVS and CDR2 is FQNEAQ.

This sequence was found in a woman aged 50 to 65 with Graves' hyperthyroidism that later progressed to Graves' ophthalmopathy. The sequenced material came from blood. The V and J genes are TRBV7-8 and TRBJ2-3, with 7 positions matching TRBD2. The CDR3, as DNA: TGTGCCAGTCGGTTCTCAGCGGGGTCCACAGATACGCAGTATTTT. Protein product: CASRFSAGSTDTQYF.